One TCR beta chain is described in this entry. The antigen it recognizes is unknown. No much larger clonotype is one base removed from it; base qualities were not supplied. This sample is drawn from a study of cytomegalovirus exposure and HLA in healthy donors (dated by TCRdb to the late 2010s). Regarding the research as a whole: In an earlier analysis of under 600 of the donors, roughly 300 Gb of sequence data and some 120 million unique TCR beta sequences from about 190 million T cells were reported. Around 330 gigabases of sequencing data and 91 million or so unique TCR sequences made up an early release that covered 500 to 650 HLA-typed donors. Of the approximately 400 genotyped donors, around 81% fell in the genetic ancestry cluster associated with self-reported Caucasian donors. The study aimed to test whether signatures of past pathogen exposure could be identified by cataloging public T cell receptors. The study used immunosequencing to profile the T cell repertoires of approximately 650 subjects and linked those repertoires to cytomegalovirus serostatus. In addition to the first cohort of roughly 670 subjects, a separate validation cohort of 120 different subjects was used. To predict cytomegalovirus infection status, the study combined high-throughput TCR immunosequencing, statistical association of individual TCRs with disease status, and machine learning. A later analysis re-examined previously published TCR beta repertoires from over 500 donors and added high-resolution HLA genotyping to investigate patterns of TCR occurrence. In the later analysis, no new phenotypic data were used to find candidate immune exposures; instead, reliance was placed on TCR beta sequences and their occurrence across donors. An earlier analysis of approximately 630 of the donors applied high-throughput TCR beta sequencing to assess whether each TCR beta V gene segment acted as functional or pseudogenic. Donor age, sex, ethnicity and CMV serostatus were compiled together with the repertoire data. A later genetic analysis took genome-wide SNP genotypes for 398 of the 666 donors and used that subset as a discovery cohort. Every repertoire in the discovery cohort had been generated on one and the same sequencing platform. Both class I and class II loci were covered by HLA typing, at four-digit resolution. Typing coverage varied by locus: roughly 620-640 donors for A, B, C, DRB1 and DQB1; approximately 560 for DQA1; about 590 for DPA1; roughly 450 for DPB1. A handful of DR-DQ haplotypes were handled as single units for association and clustering because linkage in the cohort was strong. Among 398 genotyped donors of the cohort, an average of approximately 200,000 unique TCR beta nucleotide sequences was sequenced per donor, of which roughly 18% were non-productive. What the authors observed across the whole study: A further reported finding was that TCR beta sequences accurately predicted the HLA-A and HLA-B alleles for most subjects in the first cohort. Most TCR sequences were seen in very few donors, while some public TCRs were found in many individuals. The presence/absence analyses assumed that sequencing depth was roughly uniform across donors, and that assumption may not be true. In an earlier analysis of 587 of the donors, most TCR beta V segments appeared in productive rearrangements about 87% or about 30% of the time, broadly matching IMGT annotations. Three of the identified cytomegalovirus-associated TCR beta chains were confirmed in vitro to be specific for cytomegalovirus antigens. According to the authors, the approach could potentially be generalized to other disease states and immunological phenotypes. The earlier analysis of approximately 560 of the donors excluded roughly 17 rarely observed V segments, including chromosome 9 orphons, because counts were too low. A group of highly shared sequence variants was considered likely to be a technical artifact of the sequencing pipeline. Some IMGT-functional V segments, including TRBV6-2 and TRBV6-3, could not be distinguished by the 87-base-pair reads and were therefore excluded. In both the original and validation cohorts, the classifier was reported to diagnose cytomegalovirus status with high specificity and sensitivity. In the study, some 180 TCR beta chains were listed as associated with cytomegalovirus. In a later genetic analysis, a missense DCLRE1C variant was associated with V-gene and J-gene trimming of TCR beta chains, and the association was replicated in an independent cohort. Assigning TCR associations to individual alleles was difficult when HLA alleles, especially DR and DQ, strongly co-occurred. A later analysis associated about 17,000 TCR beta sequences with specific HLA alleles at a false discovery rate of 0.05. According to a later analysis, parvovirus B19, influenza, CMV and Epstein-Barr virus appeared linked to several top co-occurrence clusters. According to a later analysis, most CMV-associated TCR beta chains appeared to be HLA-restricted, and the HLA associations seemed to be driven largely by CMV exposure. In a later genetic analysis, fewer N-insertions in productive TCRs were reported among donors in an Asian-associated ancestry cluster than the roughly 640-donor mean. A later analysis found that TCR association rates varied across HLA loci, with DRB1 alleles showing the most associated TCRs and HLA-C alleles the fewest. Linkage disequilibrium might explain the correlated functional status among segregating V segments, but an unknown experimental factor could not be excluded. Because HLA typing was missing for some donors at each locus, association tests included only the typed subset. A later analysis found that HLA-associated TCR beta chains were more clonally expanded and had lower generation probabilities than equally common non-associated chains. Only TCR beta chains were sequenced in this cohort, and the absence of alpha or paired-chain data limited detectable features. Immune exposure information for the cohort was limited to CMV serostatus.

CDR1 and CDR2 are read off the germline V gene as SGHTA and FQGNSA. There are 15 amino acids in the CDR3, from cysteine to phenylalanine inclusive. The DNA shown is the 45-base CDR3, in frame from base 1. Relative to germline, V is missing 0 bases and J is missing 8 bases, with 3 bases of the junction outside any gene match. In total, over 600 healthy bone marrow donors made up the cohort. At the time of sampling, all cohort members were nominally healthy, though unrecorded immune exposures were likely present. The donor was CMV seronegative and was included in the group of approximately 350 seronegative cohort members. Each donor provided a peripheral blood sample, and peripheral blood mononuclear cells were used for TCR beta sequencing. Genomic DNA was extracted from the blood cell samples with the Qiagen DNeasy Blood Extraction Kit. Library method: the immunoSEQ multiplex PCR assay. For the multiplex PCR, a mixture combining 60 forward primers for TCR Vbeta segments and 13 reverse primers for TCR Jbeta segments was used. The CDR3 region of rearranged TCR beta genes was amplified from genomic DNA with a multiplex PCR assay. Amplified TCR beta libraries were sequenced as 87-base-pair reads on the Illumina HiSeq System. The published analysis was carried out like this. In a later analysis, around 80 million unique TCR beta chains were counted across the roughly 610 repertoires, and around 10 million of these chains were shared by at least two donors. To remove PCR and sequencing errors, raw reads were error-corrected and collapsed into unique sequences using a nearest-neighbor algorithm that merged closely related sequences. To assign V, D and J gene segments, CDR3 sequences were aligned to IMGT reference sequences. For a sequence to be retained, a match of at least six nucleotides to both a V gene segment and a J gene segment was required. Rearrangements were classified as productive when the CDR3 lacked stop codons and remained in frame with V and J, and all other rearrangements were classified as non-productive. CDR3 was defined by IMGT convention, running from the second conserved V-encoded cysteine to the conserved J-encoded phenylalanine. The earlier analysis of 587 of the donors excluded any sequence lacking an unambiguous match to a single V gene segment. An earlier analysis of fewer than 750 of the donors classified V segments as functional when productive rearrangements were above 56.7% and as segregating when the standard deviation between donors was above 5%. A statistical classification framework was developed to diagnose cytomegalovirus status using the catalog of TCR beta chain sequences. V and J gene assignment, in a later analysis, came from comparing TCR nucleotide sequences with IMGT/GENE-DB human TR gene sequences. The TCRdist pipeline was used in a later analysis to assign CDR3 sequences and most-parsimonious VDJ recombination scenarios. In a later analysis, each TCR beta chain was defined by its CDR3 amino acid sequence together with its V-gene family, and reads without a unique V-gene family were excluded. A later analysis removed 600 or so highly shared, low-generation-probability nucleotide sequences to deal with suspected cross-contamination and a sequencing artifact. A later analysis calculated a clonal expansion index for each public chain from normalized within-repertoire ranks of inferred template counts. In a later analysis, generation probabilities were computed using a VDJ recombination model fitted to out-of-frame rearrangements, and the results were checked against IGoR. Hypergeometric tests were used in a later analysis to score TCR-TCR, TCR-HLA and TCR-CMV co-occurrence, with a repertoire-size bias correction applied to the TCR pairs. False discovery rates were estimated in a later analysis by permuting HLA or CMV assignments 20 times. In a later analysis, co-occurring TCRs were grouped with DBSCAN, and TCRdist sequence similarity was added when clustering was performed within HLA-allele-positive subsets. For co-occurrence clustering, repertoires with fewer than 30,000 or more than 120,000 public chains were excluded, along with roughly five repertoires with anomalous nucleotide sharing. The table was pulled from immuneACCESS by TCRdb, which kept in-frame rearrangements only. Such tables lose some clones; where checked, under half of the loss comes from unresolved V genes, and the rest has no known cause. D and trimming were read from the DNA, whereas the V and J calls and clone size are those reported in that table. This sample lists some 200,000 clones; 80% were detected once. The ten biggest clones cover 0.65% to 0.75% of the sample.

The rearrangement joined TRBV7-2 to TRBJ2-1; 11 junctional bases match TRBD2. Material for sequencing was PBMCs. The sequence came from a boy between 10 and 17 years old in good health and CMV-seronegative. DNA sequence: TGTGCCAGCAGCTTAGCTAGCGGGGGGGCCTATGAGCAGTTCTTC. The encoded protein is CASSLASGGAYEQFF.